The sample holds a few counts of the clone carrying this T cell receptor (beta chain). Its antigen is as yet unknown. These data belong to a study of T cells after yellow fever vaccination. Study-wide results and caveats: Of the clonotypes, a small share occurred in both CD4 and CD8 compartments. Contamination by abundant bulk-population clonotypes could be present in FACS-sorted repertoires.

From the 5' RACE reads, TCRdb called clonotypes with MiXCR, one entry per CDR3 protein. The data show around 310,000 distinct CDR3 sequences, with approximately 4.2% seen just once and roughly 24% held by the top ten. This CDR3 contains 13 residues. V lost 4 bases, J lost 4 bases, and 3 bases stayed unmatched. CDR1 and CDR2 from the germline V gene are SGHRS and YFSETQ. This clonotype originated in a man younger than 35 who received the YFV17D yellow fever vaccine. Here the sequenced sample was PBMCs, taken 5 days after the yellow fever booster vaccination. The rearrangement joins TRBV5-1 to TRBJ2-5; 8 nucleotides agree with TRBD2. DNA for the CDR3: TGCGCCAGCAGCACCCGGGAGGGAGAGACCCAGTACTTC. Its protein product is CASSTREGETQYF.